The 19 T cell receptor beta chains below all came from one sample that was sequenced in a study of Graves' ophthalmopathy and Graves' hyperthyroidism. The TCR beta CDR3 regions underwent amplification from RNA transcripts. HTBI primers served in a first-round RT-PCR, which a second-round multiplex PCR followed. Each CDR3 protein is one row after TCRdb ran MiXCR on the multiplex PCR reads. There are approximately 700,000 distinct CDR3 sequences in the sample; 35% to 50% occur only once, and about 40% lies in the top ten. The sequenced sample was peripheral blood. The receptor set was obtained from an adult man with Graves' ophthalmopathy.

This clonotype was counted only a few times. This chain connects TRBV7-2 to TRBJ2-7, with a tentative D call TRBD1 (6 bases). The CDR3 has 16 amino acids. Germline V CDR1 and CDR2: SGHTA, FQGNSA. Deletions cut 4 bases from V and 1 base from J, with 17 bases between. CDR3 DNA sequence: TGTGCCAGCAGCTATAAACAGGGTGTAGGGTCCTACGAGCAGTACTTC. Translation gives CASSYKQGVGSYEQYF.

As regards this clonotype: A much more abundant neighbour one base away suggests this may be a read error. The V and J genes are TRBV29-1 and TRBJ1-1; maybe TRBD1 (6 bases). This CDR3 spans 13 amino acids. The germline gives CDR1 SQVTM, CDR2 ANQGSEA. CDR3 coding DNA: TGCGGCGTTGAGAGGGGGGCGGGGACTGAAGCTTTCTTT. Translating it yields CGVERGAGTEAFF. Combining the CDR3 with reference TRBV29-1 and TRBJ1-1 gives the whole variable domain SAVISQKPSRDICQRGTSLTIQCQVDSQVTMMFWYRQQPGQSLTLIATANQGSEATYESGFVIDKFPISRPNLTFSTLTVSNMSPEDSSIYLCGVERGAGTEAFFGQGTRLTVV.

CDR3 protein: CASSPSTADEAFF. CDR3 DNA sequence: TGTGCCAGCAGCCCATCGACGGCAGATGAAGCTTTCTTT. V usage is TRBV14 and J usage is TRBJ1-1; D gene unclear. Germline V gene data show CDR1 as SGHDN and CDR2 as FVKESK. The CDR3 has 13 residues. V lost 4 bases and J lost 7, with 13 bases in between.

This clonotype was observed many times. V gene TRBV14 combines with J gene TRBJ1-2; D may be TRBD1 (6 bases). The CDR3 extends over 15 amino acids. Trimming pared 1 base from V and 4 bases from J, leaving 13 bases between. Germline CDR1 is SGHDN and CDR2 is FVKESK. In nucleotides, the CDR3 is TGTGCCAGCAGCCAAGGACAGGACTGGATCTATGGCTACACCTTC. This encodes CASSQGQDWIYGYTF. Full variable domain (outside the CDR3, taken from reference TRBV14 and TRBJ1-2): EAGVTQFPSHSVIEKGQTVTLRCDPISGHDNLYWYRRVMGKEIKFLLHFVKESKQDESGMPNNRFLAERTGGTYSTLKVQPAELEDSGVYFCASSQGQDWIYGYTFGSGTRLTVV.

The chain uses TRBV10-3 and TRBJ1-3, with TRBD1 as a possible D gene (5 bases). The CDR3 sequence is 15 residues long. V was cut by 3 bases and J by 4 bases, with 13 bases left in between. Germline V gene sequence: CDR1 ENHRY, CDR2 SYGVKD. CDR3 nucleotides: TGTGCCATCAGTGAAAGGGGTTCCGGAGGAAACACCATATATTTT. Translation: CAISERGSGGNTIYF.

This clonotype was observed a handful of times. The chain's CDR3 is CASSLWAVGGQETQYF. The DNA for the CDR3 is TGTGCCAGCAGTTTGTGGGCGGTCGGCGGCCAAGAGACCCAGTACTTC. This chain uses TRBV7-2 with TRBJ2-5; D unresolved. V shed 6 bases and J shed 1 base, with 18 bases lying between them. Germline V gene data show CDR1 as SGHTA and CDR2 as FQGNSA. The CDR3 is made up of 16 amino acids.

Only a few counts were recorded for this clonotype. The chain couples TRBV7-2 to TRBJ2-7; TRBD1 matches 9 bases. There are 15 residues in the CDR3. The ends lost 5 bases at V and 0 bases at J; junction bases unmatched: 5. Germline V gives CDR1 SGHTA, CDR2 FQGNSA. The CDR3 sequence: CASSPSTGGSYEQYF. CDR3 nucleotide sequence: TGTGCCAGCAGCCCATCGACAGGGGGCTCCTACGAGCAGTACTTC.

The V call is TRBV29-1, the J call TRBJ1-6; TRBD1 might be the D (5 bases). The CDR3 consists of 13 residues. Trimming cost V 7 bases and J 7 bases, with 14 bases left between them. Germline CDR1 SQVTM, CDR2 ANQGSEA. CDR3 sequence (DNA): TGCAGCGCCCACCGGGGCCCGAATTCACCCCTCCACTTT. Translated, it gives CSAHRGPNSPLHF. Full variable domain (rest looked up from reference TRBV29-1 and TRBJ1-6): SAVISQKPSRDICQRGTSLTIQCQVDSQVTMMFWYRQQPGQSLTLIATANQGSEATYESGFVIDKFPISRPNLTFSTLTVSNMSPEDSSIYLCSAHRGPNSPLHFGNGTRLTVT.

The chain has TRBV24-1 and TRBJ2-5; 8 bases map to TRBD1. V dropped 3 bases and J dropped 7; count of bases not matched to a gene: 3. The length of the CDR3 is 13 residues. CDR1 KGHDR and CDR2 SFDVKD come from the germline V gene. CDR3 protein: CATSDPGTGTQYF. The DNA for the CDR3 is TGTGCCACCAGTGATCCCGGGACAGGGACCCAGTACTTC.

V and J are TRBV10-3 and TRBJ1-1; D call uncertain. The V end was cut by 10 bases, the J end by 3 bases, with 27 bases between. This CDR3 spans 17 amino acids. CDR1 is ENHRY and CDR2 is SYGVKD in the germline V gene. The CDR3 protein is CATQNSAIRDGDTEAFF. The DNA of the CDR3 is TGTGCCACCCAAAACTCAGCCATTAGAGACGGGGACACTGAAGCTTTCTTT.

The rearrangement links TRBV24-1 to TRBJ2-7, with D perhaps being TRBD1 or TRBD2 (5 bases each). With the DNA end fitting TRBJ2-1 better, the J assignment may be wrong. The germline V gene encodes CDR1 KGHDR and CDR2 SFDVKD. This CDR3 comprises 13 residues. The CDR3 nucleotides read TGTGCCACCAGTGATTTGGGGGACGATGAGCAGTTCTTC. Amino acid sequence: CATSDLGDDEQFF.

This clonotype showed up many times. The rearrangement links TRBV7-9 to TRBJ1-3, with 7 nucleotides matching TRBD1. The V segment lost 2 bases and the J segment 2 bases; nucleotides outside the gene matches: 6. Germline lookup yields CDR1 SEHNR and CDR2 FQNEAQ (reference sequence). CDR3 length equals 16 residues. CDR3 region: CASSLTLGTAGNTIYF. The DNA of the CDR3 is TGTGCCAGCAGCTTAACACTCGGGACAGCTGGAAACACCATATATTTT.

This clonotype showed up many times. This sequence joins TRBV7-2 and TRBJ2-6; no reliable D call. The germline V and J ends were trimmed by 2 bases and 0 bases, with 8 bases remaining between them. The length of the CDR3 is 16 residues. Germline V CDR1 and CDR2: SGHTA, FQGNSA. The CDR3 nucleotides are TGTGCCAGCAGCTTAATATCGTTCTCTGGGGCCAACGTCCTGACTTTC. Its translation: CASSLISFSGANVLTF.

This clonotype was counted between two and nine times. The V call is TRBV20-1, the J call TRBJ2-3; no reliable D call. V dropped 0 bases and J dropped 1 base, with 11 bases sitting between them. Germline assignment: CDR1 DFQATT and CDR2 SNEGSKA (reference sequence). This CDR3 has 15 residues. Here the CDR3 reads CSARDRYGRTDTQYF. The CDR3 DNA sequence: TGCAGTGCTAGAGATCGATACGGGCGCACAGATACGCAGTATTTT.

The chain carries TRBV7-2 and TRBJ2-5; 7 nucleotides match TRBD1. The CDR3 covers 15 residues. CDR1 is SGHTA, CDR2 FQGNSA, per germline. The ends lost 5 bases at V and 4 bases at J; junction bases unmatched: 10. The CDR3 coding sequence is TGTGCCAGCAGCGTAGACGACAGGGTTAGAGAGACCCAGTACTTC. Translated: CASSVDDRVRETQYF.

This clonotype was counted ten times or more. The genes are TRBV29-1 and TRBJ2-7, with 12 bases identical to TRBD2. The CDR3 consists of 15 residues. CDR1 is SQVTM and CDR2 is ANQGSEA in the germline V gene. V lost 2 bases and J lost 4; bases outside the gene matches: 6. The CDR3 DNA follows: TGCAGCGTTGAATCCCCTAGCGGGAGGGTATACGAGCAGTACTTC. This codes for CSVESPSGRVYEQYF.

Ten or more counts support this clonotype. The chain couples TRBV19 to TRBJ1-5; D gene unclear. The CDR3 totals 14 residues. Trimming pared 6 bases from V and 3 bases from J, leaving 12 bases between. In germline, CDR1 is LNHDA, CDR2 SQIVND (reference sequence). This CDR3 is CASSPQPINQPQHF. The CDR3 DNA follows: TGTGCCAGTAGCCCCCAGCCTATCAATCAGCCCCAGCATTTT.

This chain connects TRBV29-1 to TRBJ2-7; 10 bases are a match to TRBD1. CDR3 size: 14 residues. CDR1 is SQVTM and CDR2 is ANQGSEA in the germline V gene. The V gene end was trimmed by 7 bases and the J gene end by 7 bases; junction bases not matched to a gene: 13. CDR3 DNA sequence: TGCAGCGCTACCGGACAGGGGGTGGCGAGTGAGCAGTACTTC. Translated, it gives CSATGQGVASEQYF.

This chain connects TRBV29-1 to TRBJ1-3, with a possible D match to TRBD1 (6 bases). Trimming shortened V by 6 bases and J by 5 bases, and 8 bases separated the two germline ends. The CDR3 runs 11 residues. CDR1 and CDR2 (germline): SQVTM, ANQGSEA. The CDR3 coding sequence is TGCAGCGTCGGGGACAGAAACACCATATATTTT. This codes for CSVGDRNTIYF.